This is a list of T cell receptor beta chains from one sample in a study of blood T cell dynamics during melanoma immunotherapy. Here immunoSEQ multiplex PCR was the method, and the copy in TCRdb shows in-frame clones only, minus some. The profile shows thousands of clones, roughly four fifths of them singletons. Source: blood, taken from a patient treated with checkpoint blockade. These TCRs come from a human donor with melanoma. CDR3s include the opening cysteine and the closing phenylalanine or tryptophan. Each record gives: V gene, clone size, D gene, J gene, CDR3 DNA, CDR3 protein. A D gene is named only where the DNA matches it firmly. Some rows have no size entry. The others give once, few or many, or a class for an expanded clone.

V: TRBV7-2
size: .
D: .
J: TRBJ1-5
DNA: TGTGCCAGCAGCCCATCCGGGGGACCCAATCAGCCCCAGCATTTT
CDR3: CASSPSGGPNQPQHF

V: TRBV19
size: once
D: TRBD1
J: TRBJ1-3
DNA: TGTGCCAGTAGTCCCGACAGGGTTGGAAACACCATATATTTT
CDR3: CASSPDRVGNTIYF

V: TRBV7-2
size: .
D: TRBD2
J: TRBJ2-7
DNA: TGTGCCAGCAGCTTCGGGACTAGCGGAACTATCTCCTACGAGCAGTACTTC
CDR3: CASSFGTSGTISYEQYF

V: TRBV19
size: .
D: .
J: TRBJ2-7
DNA: TGTGCCAGTAGTATAGTTGGCAGCTACGAGCAGTACTTC
CDR3: CASSIVGSYEQYF

V: TRBV15
size: .
D: .
J: TRBJ1-2
DNA: TGTGCCACCAGCAGAGATGGGGCAGGAGAGAGCTATGGCTACACCTTC
CDR3: CATSRDGAGESYGYTF

V: TRBV19
size: .
D: .
J: TRBJ1-1
DNA: TGTGCCAGTAGTAACAGGGAAAATCGGGGCACTGAAGCTTTCTTT
CDR3: CASSNRENRGTEAFF

V: TRBV28
size: .
D: TRBD1
J: TRBJ1-4
DNA: TGTGCCAGCAGTCCACCGAGACAGGGGACTCTTGAAAAACTGTTTTTT
CDR3: CASSPPRQGTLEKLFF

V: TRBV4-1
size: .
D: .
J: TRBJ1-6
DNA: TGCGCCAGCAGCCAAGCCTTAAGGGGCAGCATTACGTCCTATAATTCACCCCTCCACTTT
CDR3: CASSQALRGSITSYNSPLHF

V: TRBV9
size: .
D: TRBD1
J: TRBJ1-5
DNA: TGTGCCAGCAGCATGGGACAGGGACATCAGCCCCAGCATTTT
CDR3: CASSMGQGHQPQHF

V: TRBV25-1
size: large
D: .
J: TRBJ1-2
DNA: TGTGCCAGCAGTGACCACAGGTTTGTTCGGGGCGAGAGCGGCTACACCTTC
CDR3: CASSDHRFVRGESGYTF

V: TRBV19
size: .
D: TRBD1
J: TRBJ2-7
DNA: TGTGCCAGTAGTATAGATGGGACAGGCTCCTACGAGCAGTACTTC
CDR3: CASSIDGTGSYEQYF

V: TRBV28
size: .
D: .
J: TRBJ1-1
DNA: TGTGCCACCATAGGACAGTATATGAACACTGAAGCTTTCTTT
CDR3: CATIGQYMNTEAFF

V: TRBV19
size: .
D: .
J: TRBJ1-3
DNA: TGTGCCAGTAGGAACATTTCAGGGAGCTCTGGAAACACCATATATTTT
CDR3: CASRNISGSSGNTIYF

V: TRBV7-2
size: .
D: .
J: TRBJ1-1
DNA: TGTGCCAGCAGCTTAGTGGCAGGGATGACTGAAGCTTTCTTT
CDR3: CASSLVAGMTEAFF

V: TRBV28
size: .
D: .
J: TRBJ1-3
DNA: TGTGCCAGCAGGGAGGACACTGGCTATACGAACACCATATATTTT
CDR3: CASREDTGYTNTIYF

V: TRBV15
size: .
D: TRBD2
J: TRBJ2-7
DNA: TGTGCCACCAGCATGGAGCCCGCCGGTGGACTAGCGGGATATAACGAGCAGTACTTC
CDR3: CATSMEPAGGLAGYNEQYF

V: TRBV7-8
size: .
D: .
J: TRBJ1-5
DNA: TGTGCCAGCAGCTTATTGGCACGGGTCGGTGAGGGTGATCAGCCCCAGCATTTT
CDR3: CASSLLARVGEGDQPQHF

V: TRBV5-6
size: .
D: .
J: TRBJ1-2
DNA: TGTGCCAGCAGCTCAGTTGGAAACGGCTACACCTTC
CDR3: CASSSVGNGYTF

V: TRBV2
size: .
D: TRBD1
J: TRBJ1-1
DNA: TGTGCCAGCAACACGGGACAGCGGAACACTGAAGCTTTCTTT
CDR3: CASNTGQRNTEAFF

V: TRBV29-1
size: .
D: TRBD1
J: TRBJ2-7
DNA: TGCAGCGTCGGGGGACAGGGTTCGGACGAGCAGTACTTC
CDR3: CSVGGQGSDEQYF

V: TRBV29-1
size: .
D: .
J: TRBJ1-2
DNA: TGCAGCGTTTGGTCCGGGGGATACGACTATGGCTACACCTTC
CDR3: CSVWSGGYDYGYTF

V: TRBV2
size: .
D: .
J: TRBJ1-4
DNA: TGTGCCAGCAAGGGGTGGGCTAATGAAAAACTGTTTTTT
CDR3: CASKGWANEKLFF

V: TRBV6-5
size: .
D: .
J: TRBJ1-6
DNA: TGTGCCAGCAGAAGGGGGGTACGCAATTCACCCCTCCACTTT
CDR3: CASRRGVRNSPLHF

V: TRBV7-2
size: .
D: TRBD2
J: TRBJ2-7
DNA: TGTGCCAGCAGCTTAACTAGCGGGAAACCCTACGAGCAGTACTTC
CDR3: CASSLTSGKPYEQYF

V: TRBV11-2
size: .
D: .
J: TRBJ1-2
DNA: TGTGCCAGCAGCCTATCCAGAGATGGCTACACCTTC
CDR3: CASSLSRDGYTF

V: TRBV7-8
size: .
D: .
J: TRBJ2-7
DNA: TGTGCCAGCAGCTTAGTGTTGGACTTCGAGCAGTACTTC
CDR3: CASSLVLDFEQYF

V: TRBV27
size: .
D: TRBD1
J: TRBJ1-5
DNA: TGTGCCAGCAGTTTATCTTCGCAGGGGAGGGGGCTGAGGAGCAATCAGCCCCAGCATTTT
CDR3: CASSLSSQGRGLRSNQPQHF

V: TRBV19
size: .
D: .
J: TRBJ1-2
DNA: TGTGCCAGTAGTATGGAGAGAGGCTACACCTTC
CDR3: CASSMERGYTF

V: TRBV11-2
size: .
D: .
J: TRBJ2-7
DNA: TGTGCCAGCAGCTTAGTTGGGGGGTTGCACGAGCAGTACTTC
CDR3: CASSLVGGLHEQYF

V: TRBV7-2
size: .
D: TRBD2
J: TRBJ2-7
DNA: TGTGCCAGCAGCTTAGATGGACTAGCGGGAGGGTCCTACGAGCAGTACTTC
CDR3: CASSLDGLAGGSYEQYF

V: TRBV25-1
size: .
D: .
J: TRBJ1-2
DNA: TGTGCCAGCAGTGAATGGGCCGACTATGGCTACACCTTC
CDR3: CASSEWADYGYTF

V: TRBV5-4
size: .
D: TRBD1
J: TRBJ1-3
DNA: TGTGCCAGCAGCTTGGGGACAGGGAGTAGAAACACCATATATTTT
CDR3: CASSLGTGSRNTIYF

V: TRBV18
size: .
D: .
J: TRBJ2-7
DNA: TGTGCCAGCTCACCACCGTCCCGGGACTACGAGCAGTACTTC
CDR3: CASSPPSRDYEQYF

V: TRBV9
size: .
D: TRBD1
J: TRBJ1-1
DNA: TGTGCCAGCAGCGCACCGGGACAGGGGGCCACCCACCATGCTTTCTTT
CDR3: CASSAPGQGATHHAFF

V: TRBV11-2
size: .
D: .
J: TRBJ1-1
DNA: TGTGCCAGCAGCCTACCACTCTCCCCCGAAGCTTTCTTT
CDR3: CASSLPLSPEAFF

V: TRBV5-1
size: .
D: TRBD1
J: TRBJ1-4
DNA: TGCGCCAGCAGCAACGGGACAGGGCCTAATGAAAAACTGTTTTTT
CDR3: CASSNGTGPNEKLFF

V: TRBV19
size: .
D: TRBD1
J: TRBJ1-2
DNA: TGTGCCAGTAGGGACAGGGGTAACTATGGCTACACCTTC
CDR3: CASRDRGNYGYTF